One sample yielded the 12 T cell receptor beta chains listed below, sequenced in a study of CD8 T cell repertoires and HIV-1 epitope variants (dated by TCRdb to about 2020). Receptor amplification or capture employed the immunoSEQ multiplex PCR assay. In its TCRdb copy, this immuneACCESS table keeps in-frame sequences only and misses some clones. Where compared with another copy, unresolved V genes explain less than half of these, and the others have no known cause. The sample yields some 100,000 clones; roughly 80% were counted once. The ten top clones hold about 26% of the sample. The source material was uncultured baseline CD8+ T cells from peripheral blood mononuclear cells (PBMCs). These receptors all come from a male donor with HIV.

The chain links TRBV27 to TRBJ1-2; tentative D call: TRBD1 (5 bases). The germline V gene has CDR1 MNHEY and CDR2 SMNVEV (reference sequence). CDR3 length: 13 residues. The V and J ends lost 4 bases and 4 bases respectively, with 10 bases between them. CDR3 residues: CASSWDGSYGYTF. For the CDR3, the DNA is TGTGCCAGCAGTTGGGACGGTAGCTATGGCTACACCTTC.

In its sample, this clone was seen a few times. V is TRBV18 and J is TRBJ2-1; D not resolved. Germline loops: CDR1 KGHSH, CDR2 LQKENI. V was trimmed by 2 bases and J by 9 bases, leaving 8 bases between them. The CDR3 has 12 residues. CDR3 loop: CASSPGVGEQFF. The CDR3, as DNA: TGTGCCAGCTCACCAGGAGTAGGTGAGCAGTTCTTC.

The genes are TRBV6-1 and TRBJ2-7; D may correspond to TRBD1 or TRBD2 (6 bases each). This CDR3 is built from 15 residues. Trimming shortened V by 7 bases and J by 7 bases, and 23 bases separated the two germline ends. CDR1 MNHNS and CDR2 SASEGT come from the germline V gene. CDR3 coding DNA: TGTGCCAGCATAAGAGGGGGTGGGGAGGCAGGGGAGCAGTACTTC. Translation: CASIRGGGEAGEQYF.

This clone is a singleton in its sample. The chain joins TRBV14 to TRBJ2-1; D may be TRBD1 or TRBD2 (6 bases each). Trimming removed 0 bases from V and 4 bases from J, with 10 bases in between. Germline lookup yields CDR1 SGHDN and CDR2 FVKESK. The CDR3 is 15 amino acids. CDR3 sequence reads: CASSQDRGVYNEQFF. In nucleotides, the CDR3 is TGTGCCAGCAGCCAAGATAGGGGGGTATACAATGAGCAGTTCTTC.

The J gene is TRBJ2-2, the V gene TRBV27; D not certain. Germline V gene lookup returns CDR1 MNHEY and CDR2 SMNVEV (reference sequence). The CDR3 contains 14 residues. V shed 5 bases and J shed 1 base, with 8 bases lying between them. CDR3 in amino acids: CASSPSWNTGELFF. DNA for the CDR3: TGTGCCAGCAGTCCGTCATGGAACACCGGGGAGCTGTTTTTT.

This clone was seen only once. This chain uses TRBV7-2 with TRBJ2-5; D possibly corresponds to TRBD1 (5 bases). The CDR3 has 15 amino acids. Trimming took off 3 bases at V and 1 base at J, with 12 bases between the two ends. The germline gives CDR1 SGHTA, CDR2 FQGNSA. The CDR3 sequence: CASSFPTGVQETQYF. The CDR3 DNA reads TGTGCCAGCAGCTTCCCTACAGGCGTCCAAGAGACCCAGTACTTC.

This clone was seen more than once but under ten times. CDR3: CASTLGSVLNIQYF. The CDR3, as DNA: TGTGCCAGCACCTTGGGATCCGTACTAAACATTCAGTACTTC. The chain joins TRBV11-2 to TRBJ2-4; D unclear. CDR1 and CDR2 from the germline V gene are SGHAT and FQNNGV. V was trimmed by 7 bases and J by 6 bases, leaving 16 bases between them. This CDR3 has 14 amino acids.

The chain is built from TRBV4-1 and TRBJ2-1, with D unclear. The CDR3 spans 15 residues. Trimming cost V 2 bases and J 0 bases, with 8 bases left between them. The V gene's germline CDR1 is MGHRA and CDR2 YSYEKL. The CDR3 DNA follows: TGCGCCAGCAGCCAAACCCAATTCTCCTACAATGAGCAGTTCTTC. This encodes CASSQTQFSYNEQFF.

CDR3 amino acids: CSVVGTGQPYEQYF. CDR3 nucleotide sequence: TGCAGCGTTGTTGGGACAGGTCAGCCCTACGAGCAGTACTTC. The rearrangement uses TRBV29-1 and TRBJ2-7; 8 bases match TRBD1. Germline V gene data show CDR1 as SQVTM and CDR2 as ANQGSEA. J lost 2 bases, V lost 4 bases, and 7 bases had no gene match. CDR3 length: 14 residues.

The J gene is TRBJ1-5, the V gene TRBV19; D might be TRBD1 (5 bases). Germline CDR1 and CDR2: LNHDA and SQIVND (reference sequence). There are 14 residues in the CDR3. V was cut by 2 bases and J by 4 bases, with 9 bases left in between. CDR3: CASSIRGFNQPQHF. For the CDR3, the DNA is TGTGCCAGTAGTATACGGGGGTTTAATCAGCCCCAGCATTTT.

The CDR3 protein is CASSVGVGTNYGYTF. DNA of the CDR3: TGTGCCAGCAGCGTAGGAGTAGGGACTAACTATGGCTACACCTTC. The chain carries TRBV9 and TRBJ1-2; D unresolved. The CDR3 consists of 15 residues. Germline-derived CDR1 and CDR2 are SGDLS and YYNGEE. V lost 0 bases and J 0 bases, leaving 9 bases between the germline ends.

This clone was counted between two and nine times. V and J are TRBV7-2 and TRBJ1-3, with unresolved D. CDR3 size: 15 residues. CDR1 and CDR2 from the germline V gene are SGHTA and FQGNSA. V was trimmed by 1 base and J by 0 bases, leaving 7 bases between them. Written as DNA, the CDR3 is TGTGCCAGCAGCTTAGGTCCCTACTCTGGAAACACCATATATTTT. This sequence encodes CASSLGPYSGNTIYF. Together with reference TRBV7-2 and TRBJ1-3, the CDR3 gives the full variable domain: GAGVSQSPSNKVTEKGKDVELRCDPISGHTALYWYRQSLGQGLEFLIYFQGNSAPDKSGLPSDRFSAERTGGSVSTLTIQRTQQEDSAVYLCASSLGPYSGNTIYFGEGSWLTVV.